What follows is one T cell receptor beta chain and its context. V lost 5 bases and J 3 bases, leaving 14 bases between the germline ends. The CDR3 has 14 residues. Per the germline V gene, CDR1 is SGHVS and CDR2 is FQNEAQ. Original analysis: How many nucleated cells were present was estimated from reference gene primer amplification. Profiling relied on immunoSEQ multiplex PCR, and the TCRdb table lists in-frame clones only, not all of them. The V and J calls and the clone size are those of that table, but D and trimming were determined from the DNA. The sample holds roughly 250,000 clones; roughly 84% are singletons and the top ten take less than 10%. The source of the sample is a study of blood T cell repertoires in COVID-19. Study context: Sites across the United States, Italy and Spain contributed samples from acute and convalescent COVID-19. PBMCs, B-cell-depleted T cells, or T cells were the source of the cDNA or gDNA that made up the material.

The sequence was obtained from a human donor in a cohort sampled during active COVID-19. Sequencing was done on a sample of peripheral blood. The chain employs TRBV7-8 and TRBJ2-7, with D perhaps matching TRBD1 (6 bases). CDR3 DNA: TGTGCCAGCAGCCCAGACCAGGGGATCTACGAGCAGTACTTC. Its translation: CASSPDQGIYEQYF. Looking up the rest from reference TRBV7-8 and TRBJ2-7 gives the full variable domain: GAGVSQSPRYKVAKRGQDVALRCDPISGHVSLFWYQQALGQGPEFLTYFQNEAQLDKSGLPSDRFFAERPEGSVSTLKIQRTQQEDSAVYLCASSPDQGIYEQYFGPGTRLTVT.